The 15 T cell receptor beta chains below all came from one sample that was sequenced in a study of CD8+CD57+ T cells in acquired aplastic anemia. Patients selected for sequencing had displayed CD8+CD57+ cell expansion by flow cytometry. Genomic DNA acted as the template from which TCR beta VDJ combination and CDR3 sequence profiling were carried out. TCRdb redid the calling of the reads with MiXCR, one entry per CDR3 protein. This sample yields 130,000 or so distinct CDR3 sequences, of which about 40% are seen a single time; about 2.6% belongs to the top ten. Sequencing was carried out using sorted CD4+, CD8+, or CD8+CD57+ T cells (not recorded which) from PBMCs. The receptor source for this set is a human donor with aplastic anemia.

J is TRBJ1-5 and V is TRBV19; tentative D call: TRBD1 (5 bases). CDR3 length equals 14 residues. CDR1 LNHDA and CDR2 SQIVND come from the germline V gene (reference sequence). Trimming took off 5 bases at V and 1 base at J, with 9 bases between the two ends. CDR3 nucleotides: TGTGCCAGTAGTCTACAGGTCAGCAATCAGCCCCAGCATTTT. Translation: CASSLQVSNQPQHF. The variable domain in full, with the rest retrieved from reference TRBV19 and TRBJ1-5, is DGGITQSPKYLFRKEGQNVTLSCEQNLNHDAMYWYRQDPGQGLRLIYYSQIVNDFQKGDIAEGYSVSREKKESFPLTVTSAQKNPTAFYLCASSLQVSNQPQHFGDGTRLSIL.

This clonotype occurred a few times. This sequence may be a read error, since a much larger clone differs from it by one base. The rearrangement joins TRBV29-1 to TRBJ2-2, with no clear D. The CDR3 is 14 residues long. Trimming pared 7 bases from V and 4 bases from J, leaving 16 bases between. Germline CDR1 is SQVTM and CDR2 is ANQGSEA. The CDR3 bases are TGCAGCGCCCTGACAACCCCGAGCACCGGGGAGCTGTTTTTT. Encoded protein: CSALTTPSTGELFF.

This chain joins TRBV25-1 and TRBJ1-2, with D maybe TRBD1 (5 bases). The V and J ends lost 1 base and 7 bases respectively, with 13 bases between them. In germline, CDR1 is MGHDK, CDR2 SYGVNS. The CDR3 length is 14 residues. CDR3 nucleotide sequence: TGTGCCAGCAGTGAATTCTGGGGGGATGGTGGCTACACCTTC. This codes for CASSEFWGDGGYTF.

This clonotype was observed a handful of times. The chain couples TRBV15 to TRBJ1-1, with 9 bases identical to TRBD1. The CDR3 sequence is 13 residues long. V dropped 3 bases and J dropped 5; count of bases not matched to a gene: 1. The germline CDR1 and CDR2 sequences are LNHNV and YYDKDF (reference sequence). The CDR3 spells CATSRDRGTEAFF. The CDR3 region has the DNA TGTGCCACCAGCAGGGACAGGGGAACTGAAGCTTTCTTT.

This clonotype showed up many times. This chain joins TRBV20-1 and TRBJ2-2; either TRBD1 or TRBD2 may fit D (5 bases each). Deletions cut 6 bases from V and 4 bases from J, with 18 bases between. Looked up from germline, CDR1 is DFQATT and CDR2 is SNEGSKA (reference sequence). The CDR3 runs to 15 residues. The CDR3 coding sequence is TGCAGTGCCCCGGGACCGCAGAGGGGCACCGGGGAGCTGTTTTTT. As protein: CSAPGPQRGTGELFF.

This clonotype was observed a single time. The chain joins TRBV9 to TRBJ2-1; D possibly uses TRBD1 or TRBD2 (5 bases each). CDR1 SGDLS and CDR2 YYNGEE come from the germline V gene. Trimming took off 0 bases at V and 2 bases at J, with 12 bases between the two ends. CDR3 size: 16 residues. CDR3 sequence reads: CASSVGTGTTYNEQFF. The CDR3 DNA follows: TGTGCCAGCAGCGTAGGAACCGGGACCACCTACAATGAGCAGTTCTTC.

This clonotype was recorded only once. The V and J genes are TRBV29-1 and TRBJ1-1, with 9 bases identical to TRBD1. The CDR3 sequence is 13 residues long. V was pared by 4 bases and J by 10 bases, with 10 bases of the junction left unmatched. The germline gives CDR1 SQVTM, CDR2 ANQGSEA. The CDR3 region is CSVAVGQGGRAFF. The CDR3 nucleotides read TGCAGCGTTGCCGTGGGACAGGGTGGACGAGCTTTCTTT.

V is TRBV7-4 and J is TRBJ2-3; D unclear. The CDR3 has 13 residues. The germline V and J ends were trimmed by 5 bases and 2 bases, with 8 bases remaining between them. Germline values: CDR1 SGHVT, CDR2 SQSDAQ. Here the CDR3 reads CASSPPHTDTQYF. The CDR3 nucleotides are TGTGCCAGCAGCCCCCCACACACAGATACGCAGTATTTT.

The chain employs TRBV19 and TRBJ1-4; 11 bases line up with TRBD1. There are 15 residues in the CDR3. Trimming took 5 bases from V and 7 from J; bases not matched to a gene: 6. CDR1 LNHDA and CDR2 SQIVND come from the germline V gene (reference sequence). The CDR3 nucleotides are TGTGCCAGTAGTGGGGGACAGGGGGGTCTTGAAAAACTGTTTTTT. It translates to CASSGGQGGLEKLFF. Using reference TRBV19 and TRBJ1-4 for the parts outside the CDR3, the full variable domain is DGGITQSPKYLFRKEGQNVTLSCEQNLNHDAMYWYRQDPGQGLRLIYYSQIVNDFQKGDIAEGYSVSREKKESFPLTVTSAQKNPTAFYLCASSGGQGGLEKLFFGSGTQLSVL.

This clonotype was seen repeatedly, ten times or more. The rearrangement joins TRBV7-9 to TRBJ2-7, with D tentatively TRBD1 (5 bases). Germline V gene lookup returns CDR1 SEHNR and CDR2 FQNEAQ (reference sequence). Trimming took off 2 bases at V and 3 bases at J, with 5 bases between the two ends. The CDR3 is made up of 12 amino acids. The CDR3: CASSLQGYEQYF. CDR3 nucleotides: TGTGCCAGCAGCTTACAGGGCTACGAGCAGTACTTC.

This clonotype occurred once. At one boundary the junction diverges from the germline segment, which might be a read error. The chain is built from TRBV27 and TRBJ1-1, with 10 bases identical to TRBD1. This CDR3 is built from 16 residues. Germline loops: CDR1 MNHEY, CDR2 SMNVEV (reference sequence). CDR3: CARRRGQGLENTEAFF. For the CDR3, the DNA is TGTGCCCGCAGGCGGGGACAGGGGTTGGAGAACACTGAAGCTTTCTTT.

V and J are TRBV29-1 and TRBJ1-1; possible D gene TRBD1, 5 bases. This CDR3 contains 12 residues. V was pared by 5 bases and J by 4 bases, with 11 bases between. Germline V gives CDR1 SQVTM, CDR2 ANQGSEA. The CDR3 here is CSVRRAGTEAFF. CDR3 nucleotide sequence: TGCAGCGTTCGCAGGGCTGGCACTGAAGCTTTCTTT. The complete variable domain, with remaining parts taken from reference TRBV29-1 and TRBJ1-1, reads SAVISQKPSRDICQRGTSLTIQCQVDSQVTMMFWYRQQPGQSLTLIATANQGSEATYESGFVIDKFPISRPNLTFSTLTVSNMSPEDSSIYLCSVRRAGTEAFFGQGTRLTVV.

A few counts support this clonotype. V usage is TRBV6-5 and J usage is TRBJ1-1, with 8 bases identical to TRBD1. Germline V gene sequence: CDR1 MNHEY, CDR2 SVGAGI. This CDR3 is 16 amino acids long. V gave up 6 bases and J gave up 3 bases; unmatched junction bases: 12. CDR3 amino acids: CASSRGQGIGYTEAFF. In DNA form, the CDR3 reads TGTGCCAGCAGCCGCGGACAGGGTATAGGGTACACTGAAGCTTTCTTT.

In regard to this clonotype: A much larger clone differs by one base, so this may be a read error. V gene TRBV2 combines with J gene TRBJ1-6; no definite D call. V was trimmed by 5 bases and J by 2 bases, leaving 7 bases between them. The germline V gene has CDR1 SNHLY and CDR2 FYNNEI. The CDR3 runs to 14 residues. CDR3 sequence (DNA): TGTGCCAGCAGTTCGAGCCCCTATAATTCACCCCTCCACTTT. This gives the protein CASSSSPYNSPLHF.

The CDR3 DNA reads as TGTGCCAGCAGTCGTTCTCAAAACGGGGAGCTGTTTTTT. This codes for CASSRSQNGELFF. The chain couples TRBV12-3 or TRBV12-4 to TRBJ2-2; D remains unclear. The CDR3 has 13 amino acids. Trimming stripped 5 bases from V and 7 bases from J, with 11 bases between.